This paragraph reports one T cell receptor (beta chain). Its antigen is not identified. These data originate in a study of post-analysis software for immune sequencing data. Study-level background: Recorded subtypes: relapsing-remitting, secondary progressive, progressive-relapsing; some patients unannotated. Study results and limitations: Samples from a shared batch, those prepared together, strongly co-clustered by F measure. Among a few TRBV segments more frequent in patients than controls were TRBV5-6, TRBV5-1 and TRBV20-1. Patients with multiple sclerosis recorded significantly lower normalized Chao1 diversity than controls, the study found.

Unique-molecular-identifier-tagged TCR beta cDNA libraries were used. In TCRdb, the PCR reads were re-called with MiXCR into one record per CDR3 protein. The sample contains more than 450,000 distinct CDR3 sequences, about 40% of which appear only once. V shed 2 bases and J 6 bases; nucleotides not matched to a gene: 9. The CDR3 is made up of 15 amino acids. Germline V gene sequence: CDR1 MNHEY, CDR2 SVGAGI. The chain carries TRBV6-5 and TRBJ2-7, with 8 bases lining up with TRBD1. The sequenced sample was blood. This sequence originates from a girl between 10 and 17 years old with multiple sclerosis. This chain's CDR3 is CASSYRNRGKGEQYF. CDR3 nucleotide sequence: TGTGCCAGCAGTTACCGGAACAGGGGGAAGGGCGAGCAGTACTTC.